Listed here are 11 T cell receptor beta chains from one sample, sequenced in a study of cytomegalovirus exposure and HLA in healthy donors. With 60 Vbeta and 13 Jbeta primers, the PCR was carried out. Produced via immunoSEQ multiplex PCR; TCRdb's table is partial and in-frame only. The table shows 150,000 to 170,000 clones, with around 70% occurring only once. The specimen was PBMCs. The receptors were sampled from a man aged 25-45 years in good health and CMV-seronegative.

This clone turned up a few times. V and J are TRBV5-6 and TRBJ1-3; 9 nucleotides line up with TRBD1. The CDR3 has 14 amino acids. The V gene end was trimmed by 4 bases and the J gene end by 4 bases; junction bases not matched to a gene: 3. Germline V lookup: CDR1 SGHDT, CDR2 YYEEEE. The CDR3 DNA reads TGTGCCAGCAGCCTAGGGACAGGGGGAAACACCATATATTTT. Its protein product is CASSLGTGGNTIYF.

The chain uses TRBV7-2 and TRBJ2-2, with 11 bases aligning to TRBD2. With 4 bases clipped from V and 5 bases from J, the junction kept 9 bases outside the gene matches. Per the germline V gene, CDR1 is SGHTA and CDR2 is FQGNSA. There are 17 residues in the CDR3. The CDR3 here is CASSSTLAGGGTGELFF. The CDR3 region has the DNA TGTGCCAGCAGCTCTACTCTAGCGGGGGGTGGAACCGGGGAGCTGTTTTTT. Combining the CDR3 with reference TRBV7-2 and TRBJ2-2 gives the whole variable domain GAGVSQSPSNKVTEKGKDVELRCDPISGHTALYWYRQSLGQGLEFLIYFQGNSAPDKSGLPSDRFSAERTGGSVSTLTIQRTQQEDSAVYLCASSSTLAGGGTGELFFGEGSRLTVL.

The rearrangement uses TRBV18 and TRBJ2-3; the match to TRBD1 covers 7 bases. The V and J ends lost 0 bases and 2 bases, in that order; junction bases with no gene match: 8. Looked up from germline, CDR1 is KGHSH and CDR2 is LQKENI. There are 17 residues in the CDR3. CDR3 in DNA: TGTGCCAGCTCACCACCGACGGGACAGCCTCACACAGATACGCAGTATTTT. It encodes CASSPPTGQPHTDTQYF.

This clone was counted between two and nine times. The chain carries TRBV2 and TRBJ2-1; 7 bases match TRBD2. CDR1 SNHLY and CDR2 FYNNEI come from the germline V gene. With V trimmed by 5 bases and J by 10 bases, 8 bases remained unmatched. The CDR3 contains 13 residues. The CDR3: CASSPGTTREQFF. In DNA, the CDR3 is TGTGCCAGCAGTCCCGGGACTACTAGGGAGCAGTTCTTC.

The chain is built from TRBV27 and TRBJ2-6; perhaps TRBD2 as D (6 bases). Germline V gene lookup returns CDR1 MNHEY and CDR2 SMNVEV (reference sequence). Trimming cost V 3 bases and J 2 bases, with 8 bases left between them. The CDR3 length is 15 residues. In nucleotides, the CDR3 is TGTGCCAGCAGTTTCGGAGGGGCTGGGGCCAACGTCCTGACTTTC. Translating gives CASSFGGAGANVLTF.

In this sample, this clone turned up a few times. The J gene is TRBJ2-1, the V gene TRBV6-1, with D maybe TRBD1 (6 bases). The V end was cut by 4 bases, the J end by 0 bases, with 10 bases between. Looked up from germline, CDR1 is MNHNS and CDR2 is SASEGT. The CDR3 is 15 amino acids. Here the CDR3 DNA reads TGTGCCAGCAGTGCAACAGGGAGCTCCTACAATGAGCAGTTCTTC. It codes for CASSATGSSYNEQFF.

The chain recombines TRBV7-3 with TRBJ1-3; no firm D call. From germline, CDR1 is SGHTA and CDR2 FQGTGA. The CDR3 has 15 residues. Trimming shortened V by 3 bases and J by 0 bases, and 9 bases separated the two germline ends. CDR3 amino acids: CASSLNSFSGNTIYF. The CDR3 bases are TGTGCCAGCAGCTTGAACAGTTTCTCTGGAAACACCATATATTTT.

The rearrangement joins TRBV19 to TRBJ2-3; D perhaps matches TRBD2 (5 bases). The V gene lost 3 bases and the J gene lost 0 bases, with 10 bases spanning the gap. There are 15 residues in the CDR3. Germline values: CDR1 LNHDA, CDR2 SQIVND (reference sequence). CDR3 region: CASSIRGTSTDTQYF. The CDR3 DNA reads TGTGCCAGTAGTATCCGGGGAACTAGCACAGATACGCAGTATTTT. Combining the CDR3 with reference TRBV19 and TRBJ2-3 gives the whole variable domain DGGITQSPKYLFRKEGQNVTLSCEQNLNHDAMYWYRQDPGQGLRLIYYSQIVNDFQKGDIAEGYSVSREKKESFPLTVTSAQKNPTAFYLCASSIRGTSTDTQYFGPGTRLTVL.

The chain uses TRBV5-8 and TRBJ2-5; TRBD1 agrees at 9 bases. The CDR3 runs to 15 residues. Per the germline V gene, CDR1 is SGHTS and CDR2 is YDEGEE. The V gene end was trimmed by 0 bases and the J gene end by 5 bases; junction bases not matched to a gene: 5. The CDR3 DNA follows: TGTGCCAGCAGCTTGGACAGGGGGCGCGTTGAGACCCAGTACTTC. The encoded protein is CASSLDRGRVETQYF.

The V gene is TRBV10-3, the J gene TRBJ1-3; no firm D call. Trimming cost V 7 bases and J 2 bases, with 12 bases left between them. Germline assignment: CDR1 ENHRY and CDR2 SYGVKD. The CDR3 sequence is 14 residues long. This CDR3 reads CAIKTREPGNTIYF. CDR3 sequence (DNA): TGTGCCATCAAAACGAGGGAGCCTGGAAACACCATATATTTT.

The V and J genes are TRBV5-4 and TRBJ2-3; D is ambiguous. From germline, CDR1 is SGHNT and CDR2 YYREEE (reference sequence). Trimming cost V 0 bases and J 0 bases, with 5 bases left between them. This CDR3 has 14 residues. The CDR3 DNA reads as TGTGCCAGCAGCTTGGTTCGTAGCACAGATACGCAGTATTTT. Its protein is CASSLVRSTDTQYF.